Below, 17 T cell receptor beta chains from the same sample are listed, as sequenced in a study of PD-1 blockade in mismatch repair-deficient tumors. Assay used: immunoSEQ multiplex PCR; TCRdb lists only in-frame clones, some missing. The table includes under 50,000 clones, roughly 82% detected once. Sequenced material: PBMCs, taken before pembrolizumab treatment. The receptor set was obtained from an adult with mismatch repair-deficient cancer.

The V and J genes are TRBV6-1 and TRBJ1-2, with D possibly matching TRBD1 (6 bases). The V end lost 4 bases, the J end lost 5 bases, and 8 bases lay between the germline ends. CDR3 length: 12 amino acids. Germline CDR1 and CDR2: MNHNS and SASEGT. The CDR3 loop reads CASSADSYGYTF. For the CDR3, the DNA is TGTGCCAGCAGTGCGGACAGTTATGGCTACACCTTC.

V usage is TRBV6-6 and J usage is TRBJ2-2; weak D call: TRBD2 (6 bases). CDR3 length equals 15 residues. The germline V and J ends were trimmed by 3 bases and 3 bases, with 11 bases remaining between them. CDR1 is MNHNY, CDR2 SVGAGI, per germline (reference sequence). The CDR3 DNA reads TGTGCCAGCAGTTATTCCGGGACTTACACCGGGGAGCTGTTTTTT. Its translation is CASSYSGTYTGELFF.

The rearrangement uses TRBV27 and TRBJ2-7; D remains unclear. CDR1 is MNHEY and CDR2 is SMNVEV in the germline V gene (reference sequence). The V gene lost 2 bases and the J gene lost 6 bases, with 8 bases spanning the gap. CDR3 size: 12 residues. The chain's CDR3 is CASSLGAGEQYF. DNA for the CDR3: TGTGCCAGCAGTTTAGGCGCTGGCGAGCAGTACTTC.

CDR3 DNA: TGTGCCAGCAGCTTCGGCGGGAGTGTCGGCGAGCAGTACTTC. Translation gives CASSFGGSVGEQYF. The chain joins TRBV5-6 to TRBJ2-7; 7 bases align to TRBD2. Germline V lookup: CDR1 SGHDT, CDR2 YYEEEE. Losses at the gene ends were 2 bases for V and 6 bases for J; bases not matched to a gene: 8. This CDR3 region has 14 residues.

J is TRBJ1-2 and V is TRBV16, with no clear D. CDR1 and CDR2 from the germline V gene are KGHSY and FQNENV. V was pared by 4 bases and J by 2 bases, with 8 bases between. There are 13 residues in the CDR3. Here the CDR3 reads CASSPPGNYGYTF. The CDR3 region has the DNA TGTGCCAGCAGCCCCCCGGGCAACTATGGCTACACCTTC.

The chain has TRBV6-5 and TRBJ2-7, with D possibly matching TRBD1 (6 bases). Per germline, CDR1 MNHEY and CDR2 SVGAGI. The CDR3 runs 14 residues. The V end lost 0 bases, the J end lost 3 bases, and 9 bases lay between the germline ends. In DNA form, the CDR3 reads TGTGCCAGCAGTTACTCGGGACAAAACTACGAGCAGTACTTC. This sequence encodes CASSYSGQNYEQYF.

This sequence joins TRBV5-4 and TRBJ1-2, with D unresolved. The CDR3 consists of 13 residues. Trimming took off 4 bases at V and 4 bases at J, with 11 bases between the two ends. Germline V CDR1 and CDR2: SGHNT, YYREEE (reference sequence). CDR3 in amino acids: CASSIPTVYGYTF. The DNA of the CDR3 is TGTGCCAGCAGCATCCCGACCGTCTATGGCTACACCTTC.

The V and J genes are TRBV7-2 and TRBJ2-3, with a weak D call TRBD2 (5 bases). This CDR3 comprises 13 residues. The V end was cut by 5 bases, the J end by 4 bases, with 10 bases between. Germline V gene lookup returns CDR1 SGHTA and CDR2 FQGNSA. In DNA form, the CDR3 reads TGTGCCAGCAGCCGGGGAGTGGCAGATACGCAGTATTTT. Amino acid sequence: CASSRGVADTQYF.

CDR3 residues: CASSLYPQGETAFQSSNTQYF. The CDR3 coding sequence is TGTGCCAGCAGCTTATACCCCCAGGGCGAAACCGCCTTTCAAAGCAGTAATACGCAGTATTTT. The chain joins TRBV7-3 to TRBJ2-3; D possibly corresponds to TRBD1 (5 bases). V was shortened by 2 bases and J by 7 bases, with 34 bases between the two germline ends. The germline V gene encodes CDR1 SGHTA and CDR2 FQGTGA. The CDR3 covers 21 residues.

This clone was recorded only once. The V and J genes are TRBV18 and TRBJ2-5, with D perhaps matching TRBD1 or TRBD2 (6 bases each). Germline V gene lookup returns CDR1 KGHSH and CDR2 LQKENI. The CDR3 runs to 14 residues. V was clipped by 6 bases and J by 5 bases, with 16 bases between them. CDR3 bases: TGTGCCAGCTCTCCGAGGGGGGCTCGGGAGACCCAGTACTTC. Its protein product is CASSPRGARETQYF. Filled out from reference TRBV18 and TRBJ2-5, the complete variable domain reads NAGVMQNPRHLVRRRGQEARLRCSPMKGHSHVYWYRQLPEEGLKFMVYLQKENIIDESGMPKERFSAEFPKEGPSILRIQQVVRGDSAAYFCASSPRGARETQYFGPGTRLLVL.

The chain uses TRBV19 and TRBJ2-2, with 12 bases lining up with TRBD2. The CDR3 is made up of 16 amino acids. Germline V gene data show CDR1 as LNHDA and CDR2 as SQIVND (reference sequence). With V trimmed by 5 bases and J by 8 bases, 9 bases remained unmatched. Here the CDR3 DNA reads TGTGCCAGTAGTGCGAGACTAGCGGGAGTAGGTGGGGAGCTGTTTTTT. This codes for CASSARLAGVGGELFF.

The genes are TRBV27 and TRBJ1-2; the D is unclear. Trimming removed 5 bases at V and 0 bases at J, with 16 bases between. CDR1 and CDR2 from the germline V gene are MNHEY and SMNVEV (reference sequence). The CDR3 is 16 amino acids. The CDR3 DNA reads as TGTGCCAGCAGTACCATCCGCGGGCGAACTAACTATGGCTACACCTTC. This translates into CASSTIRGRTNYGYTF.

The chain is built from TRBV19 and TRBJ1-1, with TRBD1 matching 7 bases. CDR1 and CDR2 from the germline V gene are LNHDA and SQIVND (reference sequence). This CDR3 is built from 14 residues. The J segment lost 1 base and the V segment lost 8 bases, leaving 7 bases of the junction unmatched. CDR3 DNA sequence: TGTGCCAGTGGGAGGCGGACAGGGAACACTGAAGCTTTCTTT. It codes for CASGRRTGNTEAFF.

This sequence joins TRBV5-1 and TRBJ2-2; D may be TRBD2 (5 bases). From germline, CDR1 is SGHRS and CDR2 YFSETQ. Deletions cut 0 bases from V and 5 bases from J, with 11 bases between. The length of the CDR3 is 15 residues. This CDR3 is CASSLDRPGTGELFF. The CDR3 bases are TGCGCCAGCAGCTTGGACCGGCCGGGGACCGGGGAGCTGTTTTTT.

The rearrangement joins TRBV5-1 to TRBJ2-1; 7 bases are shared with TRBD1. The CDR3 consists of 17 residues. CDR1 SGHRS and CDR2 YFSETQ come from the germline V gene. The junction had 6 bases not matched to a gene; V was cut back by 0 bases and J by 0 bases. The CDR3 spells CASSLEAWDSSYNEQFF. In DNA, the CDR3 is TGCGCCAGCAGCTTGGAGGCTTGGGACAGCTCCTACAATGAGCAGTTCTTC. The full variable domain, in which reference TRBV5-1 and TRBJ2-1 provide the parts outside the CDR3, is KAGVTQTPRYLIKTRGQQVTLSCSPISGHRSVSWYQQTPGQGLQFLFEYFSETQRNKGNFPGRFSGRQFSNSRSEMNVSTLELGDSALYLCASSLEAWDSSYNEQFFGPGTRLTVL.

The chain joins TRBV4-2 to TRBJ2-7; 7 bases agree with TRBD2. Trimming took 0 bases from V and 9 from J; bases not matched to a gene: 11. The CDR3 sequence is 15 residues long. Looked up from germline, CDR1 is LGHNA and CDR2 is YNFKEQ. The chain's CDR3 is CASSQERDYRVGQYF. As DNA, the CDR3 is TGTGCCAGCAGCCAAGAACGGGACTACCGCGTCGGGCAGTACTTC.

The chain is built from TRBV5-1 and TRBJ1-2; D may be TRBD1 (5 bases). This CDR3 comprises 15 residues. Trimming removed 1 base from V and 3 bases from J, with 13 bases in between. Germline CDR1 and CDR2: SGHRS and YFSETQ. The CDR3 spells CASSLFRGGYYGYTF. In DNA, the CDR3 is TGCGCCAGCAGCTTGTTTCGGGGCGGATACTATGGCTACACCTTC.